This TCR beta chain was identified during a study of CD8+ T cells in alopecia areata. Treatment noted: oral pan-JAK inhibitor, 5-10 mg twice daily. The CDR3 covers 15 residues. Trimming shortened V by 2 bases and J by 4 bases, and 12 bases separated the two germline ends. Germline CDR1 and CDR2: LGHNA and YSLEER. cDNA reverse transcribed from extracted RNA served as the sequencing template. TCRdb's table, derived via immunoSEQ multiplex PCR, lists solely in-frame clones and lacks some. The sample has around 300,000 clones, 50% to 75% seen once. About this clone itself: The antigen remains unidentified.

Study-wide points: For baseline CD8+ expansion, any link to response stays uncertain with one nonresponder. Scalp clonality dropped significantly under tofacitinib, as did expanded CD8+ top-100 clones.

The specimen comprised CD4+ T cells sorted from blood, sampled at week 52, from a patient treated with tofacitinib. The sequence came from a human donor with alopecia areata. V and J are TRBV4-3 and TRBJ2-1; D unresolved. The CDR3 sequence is CASSQYHTTYNEQFF. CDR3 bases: TGCGCCAGCAGCCAATACCATACTACGTACAATGAGCAGTTCTTC.